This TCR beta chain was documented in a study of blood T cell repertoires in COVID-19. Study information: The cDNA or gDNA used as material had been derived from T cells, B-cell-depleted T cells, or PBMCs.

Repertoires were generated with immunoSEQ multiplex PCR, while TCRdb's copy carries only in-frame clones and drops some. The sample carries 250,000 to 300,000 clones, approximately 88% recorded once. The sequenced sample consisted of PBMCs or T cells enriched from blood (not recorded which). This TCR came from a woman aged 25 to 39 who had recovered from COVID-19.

The CDR3 spells CASSLSTGGFETQYF. The DNA of the CDR3 is TGTGCCAGCAGTTTGTCGACAGGGGGCTTCGAGACCCAGTACTTC. The chain joins TRBV27 to TRBJ2-5, with 10 bases that match TRBD1. Germline CDR1 is MNHEY and CDR2 is SMNVEV (reference sequence). This CDR3 region has 15 residues. V was clipped by 3 bases and J by 5 bases; unmatched bases: 6.